The TCR beta chain under discussion was sequenced for a study of cytomegalovirus exposure and HLA in healthy donors. Study context: As released early, the data held about 85 million unique TCRs from HLA-typed donors.

The study's findings and limits: Only CMV serostatus was available as immune exposure information.

As concerns this clone: Its specificity is unknown.

The ends were cut back, 1 base at V and 0 bases at J, with 9 bases in the middle. Germline CDR1 and CDR2: SEHNR and FQNEAQ (reference sequence). CDR3 length: 15 residues. The PCR used 60 Vbeta and 13 Jbeta primers. Sequencing was performed with immunoSEQ multiplex PCR; in TCRdb, only in-frame clones are kept and a portion is missing. Of over 110,000 clones listed, 65% to 80% are singletons. Material: PBMCs. J is TRBJ1-1 and V is TRBV7-9; unclear D gene. This receptor was identified in a woman between 45 and 65 years old in good health and CMV-seropositive. The CDR3 loop is CASSLGGGLNTEAFF. CDR3 in DNA: TGTGCCAGCAGCTTAGGAGGAGGTTTGAACACTGAAGCTTTCTTT.